This is a list of T cell receptor beta chains from one sample in a study of beta chain features in type 1 diabetes. Using immunoSEQ multiplex PCR, the repertoire was profiled, and TCRdb retains in-frame clones only, with some absent. The sample consists of some 700,000 clones, around an eighth of them appearing once. The material sequenced was naive CD4+ T cells from blood. The receptor source for this set is a man between 18 and 35 years old with type 1 diabetes. Both conserved end residues are part of each CDR3. A D gene is named only where the DNA matches it firmly. The size of a clone is reported for some rows only, either as once, few or many, or as a class for expanded clones.

>15|.|TRBV5-1|TRBJ1-6|.
CASSPRGSGDSPLHF
TGCGCCAGCAGCCCCCGCGGGTCAGGGGATTCACCCCTCCACTTT
>16|.|TRBV5-1|TRBJ2-3|TRBD2
CASSLAASGGPDTQYF
TGCGCCAGCAGCTTGGCGGCTAGCGGGGGGCCGGATACGCAGTATTTT
>14|.|TRBV23-1|TRBJ1-2|.
CASSQSKVSYGYTF
TGCGCCAGCAGTCAATCGAAGGTTAGCTATGGCTACACCTTC
>15|few|TRBV5-5|TRBJ2-1|TRBD1
CASSQWTGGHNEQFF
TGTGCCAGCAGCCAGTGGACAGGGGGCCACAATGAGCAGTTCTTC
>13|.|TRBV30|TRBJ2-7|.
CAWRLTASYEQYF
TGTGCCTGGAGGTTGACAGCCTCCTACGAGCAGTACTTC
>17|.|TRBV13|TRBJ1-1|.
CASSSRASMRLYTEAFF
TGTGCCAGCAGCAGCCGAGCCTCAATGAGGTTGTACACTGAAGCTTTCTTT
>14|few|TRBV7-2|TRBJ2-2|.
CASSRGGNTGELFF
TGTGCCAGCAGTCGGGGAGGAAACACCGGGGAGCTGTTTTTT
>13|few|TRBV2|TRBJ1-1|.
CARWEVLNTEAFF
TGTGCCCGGTGGGAGGTCTTGAACACTGAAGCTTTCTTT
>15|few|TRBV18|TRBJ1-2|TRBD1
CASSPEGQGSFGYTF
TGTGCCAGCTCCCCGGAGGGACAGGGTTCGTTTGGCTACACCTTC
>15|.|TRBV5-1|TRBJ2-7|.
CASSLVAGSSYEQYF
TGCGCCAGCAGCTTGGTGGCGGGGAGCTCCTACGAGCAGTACTTC
>11|many|TRBV18|TRBJ2-1|.
CASSGDAHRFF
TGTGCCAGCTCAGGGGACGCCCATCGGTTCTTC
>14|.|TRBV7-2|TRBJ2-7|.
CASSPRDRTYEQYF
TGTGCCAGCAGCCCGCGGGACAGAACCTACGAGCAGTACTTC
>20|.|TRBV9|TRBJ2-1|TRBD2
CASSPQGVLFGTSGYNEQFF
TGTGCCAGCAGCCCACAGGGGGTCTTGTTCGGGACTAGCGGTTACAATGAGCAGTTCTTC
>17|.|TRBV7-9|TRBJ2-1|.
CASSSPGPTQGYNEQFF
TGTGCCAGCAGCTCCCCCGGACCCACGCAGGGTTACAATGAGCAGTTCTTC
>15|few|TRBV9|TRBJ1-6|.
CASSVGGAYNSPLHF
TGTGCCAGCAGCGTAGGGGGAGCCTATAATTCACCCCTCCACTTT
>14|.|TRBV5-1|TRBJ1-2|.
CASSLGRAGTLRTF
TGCGCCAGCAGCTTGGGGAGGGCAGGCACCCTTCGGACCTTC
>15|.|TRBV5-6|TRBJ2-5|TRBD1
CASSFPGTGQETQYF
TGTGCCAGCAGCTTCCCCGGGACAGGTCAAGAGACCCAGTACTTC
>15|few|TRBV6-5|TRBJ2-7|.
CASTKADRGAYEQYF
TGTGCCAGCACCAAAGCGGACAGAGGAGCCTACGAGCAGTACTTC
>15|.|TRBV15|TRBJ1-2|.
CATSRSAGEAYGYTF
TGTGCCACCAGCAGATCTGCCGGGGAAGCCTATGGCTACACCTTC
>15|.|TRBV5-5|TRBJ1-5|.
CASSLDPLWNQPQHF
TGTGCCAGCAGCTTGGACCCGTTATGGAATCAGCCCCAGCATTTT
>15|.|TRBV15|TRBJ2-7|.
CATSRGGGGTGEQYF
TGTGCCACCAGCAGAGGAGGAGGGGGCACGGGCGAGCAGTACTTC
>15|few|TRBV28|TRBJ2-1|TRBD2
CASSFVSAGGNEQFF
TGTGCCAGCAGTTTCGTATCAGCGGGGGGCAATGAGCAGTTCTTC
>15|few|TRBV30|TRBJ2-7|.
CAWSGRQESFYEQYF
TGTGCCTGGAGTGGGAGACAGGAGAGTTTCTACGAGCAGTACTTC
>15|.|TRBV6-6|TRBJ1-6|.
CASSYGEGSNSPLHF
TGTGCCAGCAGTTACGGCGAGGGTAGTAATTCACCCCTCCACTTT
>11|.|TRBV7-9|TRBJ1-1|.
CASSSRGEAFF
TGTGCCAGCAGCTCACGTGGTGAAGCTTTCTTT
>13|few|TRBV6-5|TRBJ1-4|.
CASSRTSNEKLFF
TGTGCCAGCAGCCGGACCTCTAATGAAAAACTGTTTTTT
>15|few|TRBV5-4|TRBJ2-2|.
CASSSQSTGSGELFF
TGTGCCAGCAGCAGTCAATCAACAGGGTCCGGGGAGCTGTTTTTT
>18|.|TRBV18|TRBJ1-5|TRBD1
CASSNTGQGVIGNQPQHF
TGTGCCAGCTCAAACACGGGACAGGGGGTTATTGGCAATCAGCCCCAGCATTTT
>13|.|TRBV2|TRBJ2-1|.
CASVRDKTNEQFF
TGTGCCAGCGTCAGGGACAAAACCAATGAGCAGTTCTTC
>15|few|TRBV13|TRBJ1-6|.
CASSQKLLYNSPLHF
TGTGCCAGCAGCCAAAAATTGTTATATAATTCACCCCTCCACTTT
>13|many|TRBV28|TRBJ2-4|.
CATLRGRDNIQYF
TGTGCCACCCTGAGGGGCAGGGACAACATTCAGTACTTC
>13|few|TRBV27|TRBJ2-3|.
CASSPIGPGGQYF
TGTGCCAGCAGTCCGATCGGCCCCGGGGGGCAGTATTTT
>17|.|TRBV2|TRBJ1-5|TRBD1
CASSQNLGQGAGQPQHF
TGTGCCAGCAGTCAAAACCTGGGACAGGGGGCCGGTCAGCCCCAGCATTTT
>12|.|TRBV6-4|TRBJ1-1|.
CASSDSSQRAFF
TGTGCCAGCAGTGACTCCAGTCAAAGGGCTTTCTTT
>14|.|TRBV10-3|TRBJ2-1|TRBD2
CATLAGANYNEQFF
TGTGCCACCCTAGCGGGGGCTAACTACAATGAGCAGTTCTTC
>16|.|TRBV7-2|TRBJ1-5|.
CASSLRVSISNQPQHF
TGTGCCAGCAGCTTAAGGGTCTCAATTAGCAATCAGCCCCAGCATTTT
>13|few|TRBV19|TRBJ2-5|.
CASSPPGAETQYF
TGTGCCAGTAGTCCACCGGGAGCCGAGACCCAGTACTTC
>15|few|TRBV7-3|TRBJ2-2|.
CASSSVDRNTGELFF
TGTGCCAGCAGCTCTGTAGACAGGAACACCGGGGAGCTGTTTTTT
>15|.|TRBV6-1|TRBJ2-7|.
CASSEGVGGAYEQYF
TGTGCCAGCAGTGAAGGGGTAGGAGGGGCCTACGAGCAGTACTTC
>15|.|TRBV5-4|TRBJ2-1|.
CASSRDLSSYNEQFF
TGTGCCAGCAGCCGGGACCTTAGCTCCTACAATGAGCAGTTCTTC
>15|few|TRBV5-1|TRBJ1-5|.
CASSSSGMRDQPQHF
TGCGCCAGCAGCTCCTCGGGGATGAGAGACCAGCCCCAGCATTTT
>15|few|TRBV5-1|TRBJ2-1|.
CASIFDPGLYNEQFF
TGCGCCAGCATCTTTGACCCGGGACTGTACAATGAGCAGTTCTTC
>15|few|TRBV4-1|TRBJ2-2|.
CASSQPLTNTGELFF
TGCGCCAGCAGCCAACCCCTAACGAACACCGGGGAGCTGTTTTTT
>11|few|TRBV27|TRBJ2-7|.
CASPWVAPADF
TGTGCCAGCCCCTGGGTTGCCCCTGCAGACTTC
>13|.|TRBV9|TRBJ1-2|.
CASSSGTHYGYTF
TGTGCCAGCAGCTCCGGGACCCACTATGGCTACACCTTC
>16|.|TRBV30|TRBJ2-2|TRBD1
CAWRRLGTGDAGELFF
TGTGCCTGGAGACGCCTCGGGACAGGGGACGCCGGGGAGCTGTTTTTT
>15|.|TRBV15|TRBJ2-5|.
CATSRDRDRGLTQYF
TGTGCCACCAGCAGAGATCGGGACCGGGGGTTGACCCAGTACTTC
>14|few|TRBV6-5|TRBJ2-3|.
CASSPRPGTDTQYF
TGTGCCAGCAGCCCCAGACCGGGCACAGATACGCAGTATTTT
>13|few|TRBV19|TRBJ2-1|.
CASSINQANEQFF
TGTGCCAGTAGTATAAACCAGGCCAATGAGCAGTTCTTC
>14|.|TRBV28|TRBJ1-4|.
CASSLGGAREKLFF
TGTGCCAGCAGTTTGGGAGGGGCCCGGGAAAAACTGTTTTTT
>15|few|TRBV14|TRBJ2-7|TRBD1
CASSLGTGAHWEQYF
TGTGCCAGCAGCCTCGGGACAGGGGCCCATTGGGAGCAGTACTTC
>16|few|TRBV25-1|TRBJ2-1|TRBD1
CASSDPGQVYVNEQFF
TGTGCCAGCAGTGACCCTGGACAGGTTTATGTCAATGAGCAGTTCTTC
>14|.|TRBV4-1|TRBJ1-5|TRBD1
CASSRTGDDQPQHF
TGCGCCAGCAGCCGGACAGGGGACGATCAGCCCCAGCATTTT